What follows describes a single T cell receptor (beta chain). Cohorts were determined from participant-reported clinical history. In the original processing: It was from reference gene primer amplification that nucleated cell counts were estimated. Generated by immunoSEQ multiplex PCR, the TCRdb table keeps only in-frame clones and is missing some. V, J and clone size are those of that table, while D and trimming were read from the DNA. This table holds 230,000 or so clones, about four fifths found once. The sample is drawn from a study of blood T cell repertoires in COVID-19. Study background: Specimens from acute and convalescent COVID-19 originated in the United States, Italy and Spain.

V lost 5 bases to trimming and J lost 7 bases; unmatched junction nucleotides: 2. This CDR3 has 12 residues. Germline CDR1 and CDR2: LGHNA and YNFKEQ. Input material: PBMCs or T cells enriched from blood (not recorded which). V usage is TRBV4-2 and J usage is TRBJ2-1; 7 positions agree with TRBD1. The sequence was collected from a man in his fifties who had recovered from COVID-19. This CDR3 is CASSLTGNEQFF. CDR3 DNA: TGTGCCAGCAGCTTGACAGGGAATGAGCAGTTCTTC.